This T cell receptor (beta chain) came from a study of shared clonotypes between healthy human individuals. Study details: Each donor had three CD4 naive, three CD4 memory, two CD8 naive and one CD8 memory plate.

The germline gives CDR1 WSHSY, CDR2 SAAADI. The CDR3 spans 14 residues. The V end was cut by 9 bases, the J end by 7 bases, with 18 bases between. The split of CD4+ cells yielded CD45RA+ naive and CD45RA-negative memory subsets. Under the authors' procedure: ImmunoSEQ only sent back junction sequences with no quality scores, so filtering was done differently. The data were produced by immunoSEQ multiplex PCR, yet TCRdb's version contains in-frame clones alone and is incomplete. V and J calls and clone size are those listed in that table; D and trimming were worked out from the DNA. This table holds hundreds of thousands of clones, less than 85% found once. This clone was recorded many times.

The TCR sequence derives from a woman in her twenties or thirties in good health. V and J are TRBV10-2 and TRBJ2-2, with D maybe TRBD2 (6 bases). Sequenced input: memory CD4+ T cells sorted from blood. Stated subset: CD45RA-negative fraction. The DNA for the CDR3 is TGCGCCAGTCTGACGGGGGATGCAGGCGGGGAGCTGTTTTTT. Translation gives CASLTGDAGGELFF.